This T cell receptor (beta chain) appears in the sequencing data of a study of blood T cell repertoires in COVID-19 (TCRdb year 2020). About the full investigation: The collaborator samples originated in the United States, Italy and Spain and spanned the acute and convalescent phases of COVID-19. The sample metadata nearly always contained a de-identified subject ID, COVID-19 status, age in years and sex. The prospective study material was composed of cDNA or gDNA derived from T cells, B-cell-depleted T cells, or PBMCs. The samples were drawn from two sources: the first 160 participants of the ongoing ImmuneRACE study, and 1,254 subjects contributed by 6 global collaborators. Subjects who had been exposed to COVID-19, were actively infected with it, or had recovered from it provided the deeply sampled blood TCRbeta repertoires that made up the dataset. Where available, HLA class I and class II types were taken from metadata supplied by the sample provider and were not determined by assay-based typing. The repertoires were released in a freely available public database meant as a resource for research on the immune response to SARS-CoV-2. Results the study describes overall, beyond this receptor: Clinical and demographic metadata were provided uncurated, with the amount varying by source and participant.

The sample holds a few counts of this clone. Its recognized antigen is unknown. The input lacks base qualities; no much larger clone sits a single base away. Each collaborating institution followed its own protocols to collect whole blood in K2EDTA tubes. Collaborator samples were shipped for TCRbeta analysis as frozen whole blood, isolated PBMCs, or DNA extracted from either sample type. Measured from the cysteine to the phenylalanine, the CDR3 is 12 residues long. Only the CDR3 part of the read is kept: 36 bases, read in frame from the first base. The germline V gene gives CDR1 as SGHAT and CDR2 as FQNNGV. V loses 4 bases, J loses 4 bases, and the germline ends lie 7 bases apart. TCRbeta CDR3 regions were amplified from genomic DNA using the immunoSEQ Assay, a bias-controlled multiplex PCR. The paper's processing steps were these. The number of nucleated cells in each sample was estimated by amplification of reference gene primers within the assay. To quantify the absolute abundance of each unique TCRbeta CDR3 rearrangement, sequence reads were collapsed and filtered. For each sample, productive Simpson clonality was calculated as the square root of Simpson's diversity index across productive rearrangements. This is the immuneACCESS table as TCRdb keeps it, with only in-frame sequences that have V and J called. A part of the clones is gone; compared with another copy, unresolved V genes explain less than half, and the rest is unexplained. V, J and clone size reflect that table, while D and trimming were determined from the DNA. In this sample the table shows more than 95,000 clones, less than 80% of which occur a single time. The ten most abundant clones make up 2.5% to 3% of the sample.

The sequencing sample was made of peripheral blood. The origin of this receptor is a man aged 50-59 years with acute or convalescent COVID-19. Recombination linked TRBV11-2 to TRBJ1-2; the D gene remains uncertain. The nucleotides are TGTGCCAGCAGCTCGGAGATCTATGGCTACACCTTC. The resulting protein is CASSSEIYGYTF.